What follows are 9 T cell receptor beta chains derived from one specimen sequenced in a study of spatial heterogeneity in lung cancer (dated by TCRdb to about 2019). This specimen's time point label, interpreted: sample taken at primary tumor resection. TCR sequencing used whole RNA extracted from tumor and nontumor lung tissue, or from cryopreserved PBMC samples, without cell sorting. The library was obtained by 5' RACE. The listed sequencing device is NextSeq 500. The public reads were reprocessed in TCRdb via fastp at Q25 and MiXCR, keeping in-frame beta chains. Each entry is one CDR3 protein sequence, shown with its most common DNA and genes. The sample includes 85,000 to 100,000 distinct CDR3 sequences, with 10% to 15% observed a single time. The ten largest clones capture about 40% of the sample. Sequenced here: PBMCs, sampled at surgery. All receptors derive from a male donor with early-stage non-small cell lung cancer.

This clonotype occurred a few times. The V and J genes are TRBV4-3 and TRBJ1-1; tentative D call: TRBD1 (5 bases). Trimming stripped 0 bases from V and 0 bases from J, with 8 bases between. CDR1 is LGHNA, CDR2 YSLEER, per germline. This CDR3 spans 15 amino acids. The CDR3 coding sequence is TGCGCCAGCAGCCAAGAGCAGGGACTGAACACTGAAGCTTTCTTT. This translates into CASSQEQGLNTEAFF.

This clonotype has ten or more counts. This chain joins TRBV29-1 and TRBJ1-5; D gene unclear. Germline-derived CDR1 and CDR2 are SQVTM and ANQGSEA. The CDR3 is 13 residues long. V dropped 4 bases and J dropped 3 bases, with 10 bases sitting between them. The CDR3 DNA reads as TGCAGCGTTGTGTGGCAGAACAATCAGCCCCAGCATTTT. Its protein is CSVVWQNNQPQHF.

In this sample, this clonotype turned up a few times. The CDR3 sequence: CASSQDRGNYGYTF. CDR3 nucleotide sequence: TGTGCCAGCAGCCAGGACAGGGGGAACTATGGCTACACCTTC. The rearrangement uses TRBV12-3 or TRBV12-4 and TRBJ1-2; 10 bases fit TRBD1. Trimming removed 6 bases from V and 2 bases from J; junction bases left unmatched: 3. The length of the CDR3 is 14 residues.

In this sample, this clonotype turned up a few times. The chain employs TRBV20-1 and TRBJ1-2; D not resolved. V was shortened by 2 bases and J by 4 bases, with 14 bases between the two germline ends. The CDR3 consists of 14 residues. Germline V gene data show CDR1 as DFQATT and CDR2 as SNEGSKA (reference sequence). The CDR3: CSARQDPRSYGYTF. The CDR3 DNA reads as TGCAGTGCTAGACAGGACCCGAGGTCCTATGGCTACACCTTC.

At least ten counts were recorded for this clonotype. V is TRBV2 and J is TRBJ2-1; 8 bases are a match to TRBD2. The CDR3 contains 15 residues. Germline assignment: CDR1 SNHLY and CDR2 FYNNEI. V was pared by 6 bases and J by 3 bases, with 7 bases of the junction left unmatched. The CDR3 sequence is CASSPERGNYNEQFF. The CDR3 coding sequence is TGTGCCAGCAGCCCCGAGCGGGGGAACTACAATGAGCAGTTCTTC.

This chain joins TRBV28 and TRBJ2-4; 9 positions agree with TRBD1. Trimming took 5 bases from V and 6 from J; bases not matched to a gene: 5. The CDR3 is 14 amino acids. Germline V lookup: CDR1 MDHEN, CDR2 SYDVKM. CDR3 protein: CASSARDRANIQYF. CDR3 bases: TGTGCCAGCAGTGCCCGGGACAGGGCAAACATTCAGTACTTC.

The chain joins TRBV3-1 to TRBJ2-3; D ambiguous. Germline V gives CDR1 LGHDT, CDR2 YNNKEL (reference sequence). This CDR3 contains 13 residues. V was clipped by 4 bases and J by 5 bases, with 10 bases between them. In nucleotides, the CDR3 is TGTGCCAGCAGCCCGACCTATAAAGATACGCAGTATTTT. Translated, it gives CASSPTYKDTQYF.

The V gene is TRBV6-5, the J gene TRBJ2-7, with 7 positions matching TRBD1. The V and J ends lost 5 bases and 2 bases, in that order; junction bases with no gene match: 12. The CDR3 spans 16 residues. Germline loops: CDR1 MNHEY, CDR2 SVGAGI. This chain's CDR3 is CASSPDRDRATYEQYF. Here the CDR3 DNA reads TGTGCCAGCAGTCCAGACCGGGACAGAGCAACCTACGAGCAGTACTTC.

This clonotype appeared a few times. The V and J genes are TRBV28 and TRBJ2-7; D gene uncertain. Trimming stripped 3 bases from V and 6 bases from J, with 12 bases between. The CDR3 consists of 13 residues. From germline, CDR1 is MDHEN and CDR2 SYDVKM. CDR3 residues: CASSFGSISEQYF. CDR3 nucleotides: TGTGCCAGCAGTTTCGGGTCCATCTCCGAGCAGTACTTC.